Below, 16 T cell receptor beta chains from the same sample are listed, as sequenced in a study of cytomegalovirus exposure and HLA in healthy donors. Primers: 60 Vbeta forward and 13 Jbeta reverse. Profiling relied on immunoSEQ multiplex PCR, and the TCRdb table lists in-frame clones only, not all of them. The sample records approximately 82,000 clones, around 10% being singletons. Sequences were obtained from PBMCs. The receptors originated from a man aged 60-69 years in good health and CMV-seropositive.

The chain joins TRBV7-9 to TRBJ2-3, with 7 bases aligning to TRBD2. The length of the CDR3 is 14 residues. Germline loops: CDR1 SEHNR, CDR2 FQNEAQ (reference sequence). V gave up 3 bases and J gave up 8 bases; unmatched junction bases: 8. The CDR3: CASSFQRGLGTQYF. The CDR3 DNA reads TGTGCCAGCAGCTTCCAGCGGGGACTGGGTACGCAGTATTTT. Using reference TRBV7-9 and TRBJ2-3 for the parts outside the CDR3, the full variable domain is DTGVSQNPRHKITKRGQNVTFRCDPISEHNRLYWYRQTLGQGPEFLTYFQNEAQLEKSRLLSDRFSAERPKGSFSTLEIQRTEQGDSAMYLCASSFQRGLGTQYFGPGTRLTVL.

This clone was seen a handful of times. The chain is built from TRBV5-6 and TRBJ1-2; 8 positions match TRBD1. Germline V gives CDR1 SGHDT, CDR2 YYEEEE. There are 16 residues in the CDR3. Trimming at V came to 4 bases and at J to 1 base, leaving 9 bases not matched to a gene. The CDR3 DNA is TGTGCCAGCAGCCCTATGGACAGGGACCTTAACTATGGCTACACCTTC. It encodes CASSPMDRDLNYGYTF.

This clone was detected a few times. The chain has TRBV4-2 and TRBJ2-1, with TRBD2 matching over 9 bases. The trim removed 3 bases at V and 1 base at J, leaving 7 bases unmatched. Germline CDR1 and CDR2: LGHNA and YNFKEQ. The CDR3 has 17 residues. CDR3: CASSQGGSGGSYNEQFF. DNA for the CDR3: TGTGCCAGCAGCCAGGGCGGTAGCGGGGGATCCTACAATGAGCAGTTCTTC.

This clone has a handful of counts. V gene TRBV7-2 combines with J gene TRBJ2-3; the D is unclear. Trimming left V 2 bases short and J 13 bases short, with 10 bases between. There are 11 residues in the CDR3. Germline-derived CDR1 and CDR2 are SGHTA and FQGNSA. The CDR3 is CASSLSGGKYF. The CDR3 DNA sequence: TGTGCCAGCAGCTTATCAGGTGGAAAGTATTTT.

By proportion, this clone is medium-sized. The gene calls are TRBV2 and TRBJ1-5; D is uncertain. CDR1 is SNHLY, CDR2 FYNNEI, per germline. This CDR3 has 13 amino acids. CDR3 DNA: TGTGCTACCAAGGAAACAGGCAATCAGCCCCAGCATTTT. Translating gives CATKETGNQPQHF. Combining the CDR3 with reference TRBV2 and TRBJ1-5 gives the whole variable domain EPEVTQTPSHQVTQMGQEVILRCVPISNHLYFYWYRQILGQKVEFLVSFYNNEISEKSEIFDDQFSVERPDGSNFTLKIRSTKLEDSAMYFCATKETGNQPQHFGDGTRLSIL.

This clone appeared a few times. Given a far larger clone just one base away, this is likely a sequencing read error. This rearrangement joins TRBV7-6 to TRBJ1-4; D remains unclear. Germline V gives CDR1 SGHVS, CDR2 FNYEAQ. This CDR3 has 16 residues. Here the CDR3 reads CASSLGRESTNEELFF. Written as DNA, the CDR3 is TGTGCCAGCAGCTTAGGGCGGGAGTCAACTAATGAAGAACTGTTTTTT.

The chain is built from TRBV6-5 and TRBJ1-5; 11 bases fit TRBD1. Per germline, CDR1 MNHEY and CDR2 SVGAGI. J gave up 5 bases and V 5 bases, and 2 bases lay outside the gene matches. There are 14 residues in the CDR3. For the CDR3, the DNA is TGTGCCAGCAGTCGGGGACAGGGGGATCAGCCCCAGCATTTT. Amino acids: CASSRGQGDQPQHF.

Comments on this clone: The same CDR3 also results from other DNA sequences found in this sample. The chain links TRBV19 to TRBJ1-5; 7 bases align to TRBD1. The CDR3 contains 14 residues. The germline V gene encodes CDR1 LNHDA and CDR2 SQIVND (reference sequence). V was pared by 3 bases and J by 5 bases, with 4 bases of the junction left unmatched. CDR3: CASSIWTGDQPQHF. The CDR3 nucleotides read TGTGCCAGTAGTATCTGGACAGGCGATCAGCCCCAGCATTTT.

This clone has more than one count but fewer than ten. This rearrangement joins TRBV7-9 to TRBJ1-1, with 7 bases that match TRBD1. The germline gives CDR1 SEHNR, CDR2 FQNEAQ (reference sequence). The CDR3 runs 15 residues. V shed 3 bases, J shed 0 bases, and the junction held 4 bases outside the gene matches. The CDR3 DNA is TGTGCCAGCAGCTTCGACAGGGCCCTGAACACTGAAGCTTTCTTT. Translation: CASSFDRALNTEAFF. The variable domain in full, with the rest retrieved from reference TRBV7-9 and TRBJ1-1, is DTGVSQNPRHKITKRGQNVTFRCDPISEHNRLYWYRQTLGQGPEFLTYFQNEAQLEKSRLLSDRFSAERPKGSFSTLEIQRTEQGDSAMYLCASSFDRALNTEAFFGQGTRLTVV.

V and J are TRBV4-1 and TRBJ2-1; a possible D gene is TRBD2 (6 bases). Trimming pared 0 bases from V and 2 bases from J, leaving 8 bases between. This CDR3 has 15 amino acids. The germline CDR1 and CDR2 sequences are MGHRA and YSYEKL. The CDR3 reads CASSQDGSTYNEQFF. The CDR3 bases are TGCGCCAGCAGCCAAGACGGGAGTACCTACAATGAGCAGTTCTTC.

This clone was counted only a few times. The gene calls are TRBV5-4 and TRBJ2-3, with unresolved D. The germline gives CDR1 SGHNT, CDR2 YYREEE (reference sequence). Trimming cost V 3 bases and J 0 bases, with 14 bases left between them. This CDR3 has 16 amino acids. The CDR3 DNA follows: TGTGCCAGCAGCTACACTGGCAGGATAAGCACAGATACGCAGTATTTT. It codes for CASSYTGRISTDTQYF.

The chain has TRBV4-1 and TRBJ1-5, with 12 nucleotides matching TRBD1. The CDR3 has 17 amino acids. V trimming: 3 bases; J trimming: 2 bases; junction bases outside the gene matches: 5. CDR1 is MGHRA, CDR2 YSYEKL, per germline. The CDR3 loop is CASSQGQGARGNQPQHF. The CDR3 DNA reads TGCGCCAGCAGCCAGGGACAGGGGGCTAGGGGCAATCAGCCCCAGCATTTT.

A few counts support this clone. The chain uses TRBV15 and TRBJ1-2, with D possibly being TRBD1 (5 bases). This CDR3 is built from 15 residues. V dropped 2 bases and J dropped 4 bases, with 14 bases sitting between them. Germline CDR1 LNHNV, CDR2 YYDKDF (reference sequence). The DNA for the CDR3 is TGTGCCACCAGCAGAATTGAGACAGAATTCTATGGCTACACCTTC. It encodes CATSRIETEFYGYTF.

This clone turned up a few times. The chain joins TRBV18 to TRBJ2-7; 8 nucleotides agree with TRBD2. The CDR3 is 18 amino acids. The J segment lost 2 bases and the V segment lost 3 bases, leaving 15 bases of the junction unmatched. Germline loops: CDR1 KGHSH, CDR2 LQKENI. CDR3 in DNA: TGTGCCAGCTCACCTCTGGGGATGGCGGGAGGTGTTGCCTACGAGCAGTACGTC. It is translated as CASSPLGMAGGVAYEQYV.

The CDR3 region is CASGSIASEQFF. The CDR3 DNA sequence: TGTGCCAGCGGCTCAATAGCGTCCGAGCAGTTCTTC. The rearrangement links TRBV7-9 to TRBJ2-1; D might be TRBD2 (5 bases). CDR1 SEHNR and CDR2 FQNEAQ come from the germline V gene (reference sequence). The V gene lost 8 bases and the J gene lost 10 bases, with 15 bases spanning the gap. The CDR3 length is 12 residues.

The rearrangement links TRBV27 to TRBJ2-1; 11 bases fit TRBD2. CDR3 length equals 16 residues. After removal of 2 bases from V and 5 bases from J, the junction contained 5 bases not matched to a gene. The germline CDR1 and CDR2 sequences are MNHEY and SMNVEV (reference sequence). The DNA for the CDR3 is TGTGCCAGCAGTTTAGTAGCGGGGGGGCTTAACAATGAGCAGTTCTTC. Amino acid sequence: CASSLVAGGLNNEQFF.